Sequencing of this T cell receptor (beta chain) was carried out in a study of shared clonotypes between healthy human individuals. TCRdb's table, derived via immunoSEQ multiplex PCR, lists solely in-frame clones and lacks some. The sample lists a few million clones, just over 90% occurring once. Overall study findings and caveats: The study's rarefaction showed incomplete sorted-subset sequencing despite large depth. Only blood was sampled; tissue repertoires likely differ.

Worth noting for this clone: The antigen remains unidentified.

The CDR3 length is 20 residues. The junction had 13 bases not matched to a gene; V was cut back by 2 bases and J by 2 bases. Per germline, CDR1 MNHNS and CDR2 SASEGT. Memory CD4+ cells were the fraction left after CD45RA+ naive selection. This sequence joins TRBV6-1 and TRBJ1-5; TRBD1 aligns across 12 bases. The sequence was obtained from a man aged 18 to 29 in good health. Sequences were obtained from naive CD4+ T cells sorted from blood. Subset here: CD45RA+ positively selected. The CDR3 here is CASSEHRGQGANLGNQPQHF. The CDR3 nucleotides read TGTGCCAGCAGTGAACATAGGGGACAGGGGGCGAATTTGGGCAATCAGCCCCAGCATTTT.